The T cell receptor beta chain described here comes from a study of T cell repertoires in cytomegalovirus infection. Study background: Public TCR beta signatures indicated both CMV infection and matching HLA type.

TCRdb analysed the reads with MiXCR anew, one entry per CDR3 protein. Among 100,000 to 150,000 distinct CDR3 sequences listed, under 30% were seen once. Overall study results and limits: Clonotype analysis showed dominance of the ex vivo response by HLA-C-restricted CMV-specific TCR beta clonotypes.

The CDR3 consists of 17 residues. Trimming took off 4 bases at V and 2 bases at J, with 19 bases between the two ends. Worth noting for this clonotype: Its antigen is unidentified.

Sequencing was performed on PBMCs, sequenced either directly or after in vitro stimulation (not recorded which). The chain joins TRBV12-3 or TRBV12-4 to TRBJ2-3; a weak D match, TRBD2 (6 bases). The clonotype originates from a human donor in good health (CMV status not recorded). Some clones in this sample may be carry-over from other donors' samples. The CDR3 region has the DNA TGTGCCAGCAGTTCGCGGGACTCTAGTTTATTCACAGATACGCAGTATTTT. This encodes CASSSRDSSLFTDTQYF.